Shown below are 22 T cell receptor beta chains from a single sample sequenced in a study of blood T cells in healthy people across ages (dated by TCRdb to about 2015). The library was produced with 5' RACE. Instrument on record: Illumina HiSeq 2500. The second PCR ran for about 6 to 11 cycles and used a J-beta primer mix along with a sample-barcoded 5' primer. TCRdb reprocessed the public reads (quality trimming at Q25 with fastp, clone calling with MiXCR) and kept in-frame beta chains. For every CDR3 protein sequence, its rows merge into one entry that carries the most common genes and DNA. The sample has around 780,000 distinct CDR3 sequences on record, 56% of them singletons. The top ten hold 20% to 30% of the sample. Sequences were obtained from blood. The receptors were gathered from a man aged 40-49 years in good health.

The chain carries TRBV4-1 and TRBJ2-1, with D perhaps TRBD2 (6 bases). The CDR3 runs 16 residues. Trimming pared 3 bases from V and 2 bases from J, leaving 14 bases between. Germline V gene data show CDR1 as MGHRA and CDR2 as YSYEKL. As DNA, the CDR3 is TGCGCCAGCAGCCATCCTGGGGGGTACCCCTACAATGAGCAGTTCTTC. Translating it yields CASSHPGGYPYNEQFF.

This clonotype was seen only a few times. The chain combines TRBV7-8 with TRBJ1-5; TRBD1 is a possible D gene (5 bases). Looked up from germline, CDR1 is SGHVS and CDR2 is FQNEAQ. With 5 bases removed from V and 10 bases from J, the gap between germline ends came to 15 bases. CDR3 length: 13 residues. DNA for the CDR3: TGTGCCAGCAGCGTAGGGTACAGGTCTCCCCAGCATTTT. Its translation: CASSVGYRSPQHF.

V usage is TRBV7-3 and J usage is TRBJ2-1; TRBD1 matches 11 bases. Germline V gives CDR1 SGHTA, CDR2 FQGTGA. The J segment lost 8 bases and the V segment lost 6 bases, leaving 9 bases of the junction unmatched. This CDR3 spans 15 amino acids. CDR3 bases: TGTGCCAGCAGTTGGGACAGGGGGGCCACCTATGAGCAGTTCTTC. This codes for CASSWDRGATYEQFF.

This chain connects TRBV7-9 to TRBJ1-1, with TRBD1 matching 8 bases. Germline CDR1 SEHNR, CDR2 FQNEAQ (reference sequence). J gave up 4 bases and V 5 bases, and 3 bases lay outside the gene matches. The CDR3 is 13 residues long. This CDR3 is CASSIQGGTEAFF. The CDR3 nucleotides read TGTGCCAGCAGCATACAGGGGGGCACTGAAGCTTTCTTT.

This clonotype has more than one count but fewer than ten. This chain uses TRBV28 with TRBJ2-2; maybe TRBD1 (6 bases). The germline gives CDR1 MDHEN, CDR2 SYDVKM. This CDR3 is built from 15 residues. V was clipped by 3 bases and J by 1 base, with 9 bases between them. The CDR3 reads CASSLDSRNTGELFF. For the CDR3, the DNA is TGTGCCAGCAGTTTGGACAGCCGGAACACCGGGGAGCTGTTTTTT.

V usage is TRBV10-3 and J usage is TRBJ2-1, with 11 bases fitting TRBD1. Germline V gives CDR1 ENHRY, CDR2 SYGVKD. This CDR3 contains 16 residues. V dropped 6 bases and J dropped 2; count of bases not matched to a gene: 6. The DNA for the CDR3 is TGTGCCATCAGACAGGGACAGGGGGGTACCTACAATGAGCAGTTCTTC. The encoded protein is CAIRQGQGGTYNEQFF.

This rearrangement joins TRBV6-6 to TRBJ2-3; D may be TRBD1 or TRBD2 (5 bases each). This CDR3 comprises 16 residues. V dropped 8 bases and J dropped 2 bases, with 20 bases sitting between them. Germline lookup yields CDR1 MNHNY and CDR2 SVGAGI (reference sequence). The CDR3 sequence: CASGSRDGPYTDTQYF. Here the CDR3 DNA reads TGTGCCAGCGGATCTCGGGACGGACCTTACACAGATACGCAGTATTTT.

The chain uses TRBV12-3 or TRBV12-4 and TRBJ2-3; TRBD2 is a possible D gene (6 bases). Deletions cut 6 bases from V and 0 bases from J, with 16 bases between. The CDR3 runs 16 residues. The CDR3 DNA reads as TGTGCCAGCAGCTTCTCACTAGCCCAAAGCACAGATACGCAGTATTTT. Protein sequence: CASSFSLAQSTDTQYF.

The rearrangement uses TRBV27 and TRBJ2-3, with D unclear. The germline V and J ends were trimmed by 2 bases and 0 bases, with 9 bases remaining between them. Germline loops: CDR1 MNHEY, CDR2 SMNVEV (reference sequence). This CDR3 is built from 15 residues. CDR3 amino acids: CASSLKGISTDTQYF. In DNA, the CDR3 is TGTGCCAGCAGTTTAAAGGGAATTAGCACAGATACGCAGTATTTT.

The V gene is TRBV5-1, the J gene TRBJ2-5; possibly TRBD2 for D (6 bases). The V gene's germline CDR1 is SGHRS and CDR2 YFSETQ. V was shortened by 4 bases and J by 8 bases, with 18 bases between the two germline ends. The CDR3 consists of 14 residues. The CDR3 is CASSPGPGAVTQYF. As DNA, the CDR3 is TGCGCCAGCAGCCCGGGTCCGGGAGCGGTCACCCAGTACTTC.

The chain joins TRBV29-1 to TRBJ2-7, with 13 bases matching TRBD2. Germline CDR1 SQVTM, CDR2 ANQGSEA. V was pared by 7 bases and J by 7 bases, with 4 bases of the junction left unmatched. The CDR3 sequence is 12 residues long. In DNA form, the CDR3 reads TGCAGCGCGGGGACTAGCGGGAAAGAGCAGTACTTC. Protein sequence: CSAGTSGKEQYF.

This rearrangement joins TRBV2 to TRBJ2-3; the D is unclear. V was clipped by 6 bases and J by 6 bases, with 13 bases between them. CDR3 length equals 13 residues. CDR1 and CDR2 from the germline V gene are SNHLY and FYNNEI. CDR3 nucleotide sequence: TGTGCCAGCAGCGTCGACGGTGTGGATACGCAGTATTTT. Residues: CASSVDGVDTQYF.

The chain has TRBV14 and TRBJ1-3; no firm D call. Germline-derived CDR1 and CDR2 are SGHDN and FVKESK. V was shortened by 4 bases and J by 0 bases, with 10 bases between the two germline ends. This CDR3 is built from 15 residues. CDR3 sequence reads: CASSLWSFSGNTIYF. In DNA, the CDR3 is TGTGCCAGCAGCCTGTGGAGTTTCTCTGGAAACACCATATATTTT.

The chain employs TRBV25-1 and TRBJ1-2; 9 positions agree with TRBD1. The CDR3 totals 14 residues. Germline-derived CDR1 and CDR2 are MGHDK and SYGVNS. The ends lost 5 bases at V and 6 bases at J; junction bases unmatched: 7. The CDR3 here is CASSWGQGFNGYTF. The CDR3 DNA reads TGTGCCAGCAGTTGGGGACAGGGTTTTAATGGCTACACCTTC.

The chain is built from TRBV7-3 and TRBJ2-3, with TRBD2 identical over 9 bases. CDR1 is SGHTA and CDR2 is FQGTGA in the germline V gene. There are 15 residues in the CDR3. V shed 9 bases and J 2 bases; nucleotides not matched to a gene: 9. CDR3 amino acids: CARLTSGATTDTQYF. The CDR3 coding sequence is TGTGCCAGATTGACTAGCGGTGCCACCACAGATACGCAGTATTTT. Filled out from reference TRBV7-3 and TRBJ2-3, the complete variable domain reads GAGVSQTPSNKVTEKGKYVELRCDPISGHTALYWYRQSLGQGPEFLIYFQGTGAADDSGLPNDRFFAVRPEGSVSTLKIQRTERGDSAVYLCARLTSGATTDTQYFGPGTRLTVL.

V is TRBV6-1 and J is TRBJ2-5; 7 bases agree with TRBD1. CDR1 and CDR2 (germline): MNHNS, SASEGT. V dropped 0 bases and J dropped 4; count of bases not matched to a gene: 8. This CDR3 region has 16 residues. Written as DNA, the CDR3 is TGTGCCAGCAGTGAAGCGACACCACAGGGGTTAGAGACCCAGTACTTC. Translation: CASSEATPQGLETQYF.

The chain combines TRBV12-3 or TRBV12-4 with TRBJ2-7; D possibly corresponds to TRBD1 (5 bases). The CDR3 loop spans 12 amino acids. The ends were cut back, 6 bases at V and 5 bases at J, with 11 bases in the middle. CDR3: CASSRLGDEQYF. As DNA, the CDR3 is TGTGCCAGCAGCCGCCTAGGGGACGAGCAGTACTTC.

This clonotype was observed once. The chain is built from TRBV27 and TRBJ2-3; perhaps D is TRBD1 or TRBD2 (8 bases each). Trimming shortened V by 5 bases and J by 4 bases, and 22 bases separated the two germline ends. This CDR3 contains 17 residues. Germline V lookup: CDR1 MNHEY, CDR2 SMNVEV (reference sequence). The DNA of the CDR3 is TGTGCCAGCAGTCCCGGGGGGGACAGGTGGGCCCCAGATACGCAGTATTTT. Translating gives CASSPGGDRWAPDTQYF.

The chain combines TRBV7-9 with TRBJ2-7; D is ambiguous. The CDR3 has 14 amino acids. The germline V gene encodes CDR1 SEHNR and CDR2 FQNEAQ (reference sequence). V shed 0 bases and J shed 2 bases, with 8 bases lying between them. As DNA, the CDR3 is TGTGCCAGCAGCTTAGCGCACAGTACCTACGAGCAGTACTTC. It encodes CASSLAHSTYEQYF.

V and J are TRBV3-1 and TRBJ1-2; D uncertain. V was clipped by 3 bases and J by 7 bases, with 12 bases between them. CDR1 and CDR2 from the germline V gene are LGHDT and YNNKEL (reference sequence). The CDR3 totals 13 residues. CDR3 amino acids: CASSHPDSSGYTF. The CDR3 coding sequence is TGTGCCAGCAGCCATCCCGATTCGAGTGGCTACACCTTC.

The rearrangement uses TRBV29-1 and TRBJ2-7; tentative D call: TRBD1 (5 bases). The DNA end lines up better with TRBJ2-5; the J call may be wrong. The CDR3 spans 12 residues. Germline V CDR1 and CDR2: SQVTM, ANQGSEA. DNA of the CDR3: TGCAGCGCGGAAGGGGTTGGGGAGACCCAGTACTTC. Translated: CSAEGVGETQYF.

A few counts support this clonotype. The chain recombines TRBV15 with TRBJ2-1, with D uncertain. Germline values: CDR1 LNHNV, CDR2 YYDKDF (reference sequence). The CDR3 totals 14 residues. Trimming left V 1 base short and J 7 bases short, with 11 bases between. CDR3 sequence: CATSRVKIGNEQFF. The CDR3 region has the DNA TGTGCCACCAGCAGAGTTAAAATTGGTAATGAGCAGTTCTTC.